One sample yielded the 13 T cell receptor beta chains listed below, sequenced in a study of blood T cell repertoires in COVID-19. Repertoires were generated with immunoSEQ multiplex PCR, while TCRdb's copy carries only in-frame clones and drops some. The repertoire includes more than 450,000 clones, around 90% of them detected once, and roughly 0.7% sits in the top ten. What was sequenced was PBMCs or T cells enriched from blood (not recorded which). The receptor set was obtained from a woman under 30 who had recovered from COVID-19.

The CDR3, as DNA: TGTGCCAGCAGAGCAGGGGGCGGGCAAGAAAAACTGTTTTTT. It is translated as CASRAGGGQEKLFF. The chain joins TRBV2 to TRBJ1-4; 8 nucleotides align to TRBD1. The ends lost 6 bases at V and 8 bases at J; junction bases unmatched: 8. This CDR3 has 14 residues. Germline lookup yields CDR1 SNHLY and CDR2 FYNNEI.

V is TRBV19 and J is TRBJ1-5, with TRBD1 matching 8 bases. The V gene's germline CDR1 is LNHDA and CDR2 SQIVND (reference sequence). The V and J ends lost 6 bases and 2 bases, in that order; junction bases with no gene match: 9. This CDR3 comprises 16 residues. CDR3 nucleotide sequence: TGTGCCAGTAGCATCCTCGGACAGGGACGCAATCAGCCCCAGCATTTT. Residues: CASSILGQGRNQPQHF.

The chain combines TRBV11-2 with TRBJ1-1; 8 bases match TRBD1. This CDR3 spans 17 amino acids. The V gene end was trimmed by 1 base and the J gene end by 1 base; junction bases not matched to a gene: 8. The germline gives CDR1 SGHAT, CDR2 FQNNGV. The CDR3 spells CASSLGRGRDRNTEAFF. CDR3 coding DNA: TGTGCCAGCAGCTTAGGCAGGGGGCGCGATCGGAACACTGAAGCTTTCTTT.

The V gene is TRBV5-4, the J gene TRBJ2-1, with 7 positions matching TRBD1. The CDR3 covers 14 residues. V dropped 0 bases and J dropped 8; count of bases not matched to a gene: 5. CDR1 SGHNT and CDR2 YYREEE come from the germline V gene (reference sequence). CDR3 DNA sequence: TGTGCCAGCAGCTTGGGACAGGGATATGATGAGCAGTTCTTC. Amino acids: CASSLGQGYDEQFF.

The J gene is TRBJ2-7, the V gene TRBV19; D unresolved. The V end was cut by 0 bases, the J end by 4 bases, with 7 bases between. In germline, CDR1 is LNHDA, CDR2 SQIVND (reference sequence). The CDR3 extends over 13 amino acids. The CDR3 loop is CASSIDPEYEQYF. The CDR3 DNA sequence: TGTGCCAGTAGTATAGATCCGGAGTACGAGCAGTACTTC. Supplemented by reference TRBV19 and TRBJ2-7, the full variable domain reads DGGITQSPKYLFRKEGQNVTLSCEQNLNHDAMYWYRQDPGQGLRLIYYSQIVNDFQKGDIAEGYSVSREKKESFPLTVTSAQKNPTAFYLCASSIDPEYEQYFGPGTRLTVT.

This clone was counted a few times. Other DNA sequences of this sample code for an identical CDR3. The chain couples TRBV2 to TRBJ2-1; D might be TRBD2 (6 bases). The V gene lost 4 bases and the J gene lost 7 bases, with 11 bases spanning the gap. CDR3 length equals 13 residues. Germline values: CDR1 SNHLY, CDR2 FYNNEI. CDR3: CASSGRGSNEQFF. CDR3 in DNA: TGTGCCAGCAGTGGGAGGGGTTCTAATGAGCAGTTCTTC. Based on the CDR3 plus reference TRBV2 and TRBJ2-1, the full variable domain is EPEVTQTPSHQVTQMGQEVILRCVPISNHLYFYWYRQILGQKVEFLVSFYNNEISEKSEIFDDQFSVERPDGSNFTLKIRSTKLEDSAMYFCASSGRGSNEQFFGPGTRLTVL.

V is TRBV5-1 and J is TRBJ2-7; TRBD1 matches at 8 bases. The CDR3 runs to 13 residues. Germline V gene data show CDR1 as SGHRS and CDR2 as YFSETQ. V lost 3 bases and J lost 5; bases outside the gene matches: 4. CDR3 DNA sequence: TGCGCCAGCAGCTCGGGGACAGGCGACGAGCAGTACTTC. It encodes CASSSGTGDEQYF.

The chain's CDR3 is CASSSSREPQHF. The CDR3 coding sequence is TGTGCCAGCAGCTCCAGTCGGGAGCCCCAGCATTTT. This chain connects TRBV7-9 to TRBJ1-5; D not resolved. The length of the CDR3 is 12 residues. Germline lookup yields CDR1 SEHNR and CDR2 FQNEAQ (reference sequence). V shed 4 bases and J shed 8 bases, with 9 bases lying between them.

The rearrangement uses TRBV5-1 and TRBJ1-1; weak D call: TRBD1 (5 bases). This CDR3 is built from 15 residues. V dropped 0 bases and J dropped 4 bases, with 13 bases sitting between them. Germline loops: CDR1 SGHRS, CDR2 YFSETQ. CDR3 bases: TGCGCCAGCAGCTTGGAGGTAGGGGTGGCCACTGAAGCTTTCTTT. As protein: CASSLEVGVATEAFF.

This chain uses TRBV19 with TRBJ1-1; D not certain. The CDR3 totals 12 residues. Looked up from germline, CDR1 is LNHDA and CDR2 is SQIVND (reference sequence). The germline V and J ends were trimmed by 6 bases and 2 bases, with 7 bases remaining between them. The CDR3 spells CASSPSNTEAFF. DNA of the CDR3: TGTGCCAGTAGCCCTTCCAACACTGAAGCTTTCTTT.

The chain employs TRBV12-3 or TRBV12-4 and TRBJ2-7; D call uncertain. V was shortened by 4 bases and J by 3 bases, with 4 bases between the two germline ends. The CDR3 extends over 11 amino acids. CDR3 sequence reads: CASSYRYEQYF. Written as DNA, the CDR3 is TGTGCCAGCAGTTATCGCTACGAGCAGTACTTC.

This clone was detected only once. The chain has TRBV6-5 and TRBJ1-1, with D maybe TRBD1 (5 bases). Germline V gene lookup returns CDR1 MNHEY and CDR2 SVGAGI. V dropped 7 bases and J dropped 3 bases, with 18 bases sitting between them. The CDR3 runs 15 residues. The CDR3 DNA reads TGTGCCAGCACCCGGGACTCTGTAGGGGACACTGAAGCTTTCTTT. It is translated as CASTRDSVGDTEAFF.

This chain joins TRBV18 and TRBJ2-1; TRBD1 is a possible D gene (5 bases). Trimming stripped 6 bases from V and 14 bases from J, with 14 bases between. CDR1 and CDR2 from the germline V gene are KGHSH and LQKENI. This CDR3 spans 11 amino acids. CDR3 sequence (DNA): TGTGCCAGCTCCCCCGCCGACAGAAAGTTCTTC. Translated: CASSPADRKFF.